This T cell receptor (beta chain) came from a study of T cell repertoires in cytomegalovirus infection. Whole-study findings and limits: The ex vivo response was dominated by HLA-C-restricted CMV-specific TCR beta clonotypes.

As regards this clonotype: What it recognizes is unknown.

Germline values: CDR1 SNHLY, CDR2 FYNNEI. The CDR3 loop spans 13 amino acids. J gave up 8 bases and V 8 bases, and 10 bases lay outside the gene matches. TCRdb re-called the reads through MiXCR, storing one row per CDR3 protein. Of 500,000 or so distinct CDR3 sequences listed, approximately 16% are singletons. The sequencing sample was made of CD8+ T cells from PBMCs. The receptor was derived from a human donor in good health (CMV status not recorded). Some clones in this sample may be carry-over from other donors' samples. The chain joins TRBV2 to TRBJ1-2; 8 bases match TRBD1. This CDR3 is CASPPGRGRGYTF. The CDR3 nucleotides are TGTGCCAGCCCCCCCGGCAGGGGGCGAGGCTACACCTTC.